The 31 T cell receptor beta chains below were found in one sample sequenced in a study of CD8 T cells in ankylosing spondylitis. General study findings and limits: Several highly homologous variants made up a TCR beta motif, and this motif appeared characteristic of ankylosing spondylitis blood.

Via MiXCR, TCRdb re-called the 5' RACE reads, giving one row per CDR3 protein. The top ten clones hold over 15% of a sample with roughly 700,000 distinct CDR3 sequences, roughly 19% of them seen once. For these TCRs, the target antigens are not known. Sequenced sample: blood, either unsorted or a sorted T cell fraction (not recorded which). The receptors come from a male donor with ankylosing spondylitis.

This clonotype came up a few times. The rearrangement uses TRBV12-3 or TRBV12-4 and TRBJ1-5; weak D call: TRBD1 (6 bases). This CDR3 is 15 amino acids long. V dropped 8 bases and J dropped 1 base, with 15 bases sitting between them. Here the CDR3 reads CASSWGGLSNQPQHF. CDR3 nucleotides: TGTGCCAGCTCCTGGGGGGGCCTCAGCAATCAGCCCCAGCATTTT.

The CDR3 sequence: CSSSSGNTEAFF. CDR3 nucleotides: TGCAGCTCATCCTCGGGGAACACTGAAGCTTTCTTT. The rearrangement joins TRBV29-1 to TRBJ1-1; no reliable D call. Germline-derived CDR1 and CDR2 are SQVTM and ANQGSEA. V lost 8 bases to trimming and J lost 1 base, with 11 bases between them. The CDR3 is 12 residues long. The full variable domain, completed using reference TRBV29-1 and TRBJ1-1, is SAVISQKPSRDICQRGTSLTIQCQVDSQVTMMFWYRQQPGQSLTLIATANQGSEATYESGFVIDKFPISRPNLTFSTLTVSNMSPEDSSIYLCSSSSGNTEAFFGQGTRLTVV.

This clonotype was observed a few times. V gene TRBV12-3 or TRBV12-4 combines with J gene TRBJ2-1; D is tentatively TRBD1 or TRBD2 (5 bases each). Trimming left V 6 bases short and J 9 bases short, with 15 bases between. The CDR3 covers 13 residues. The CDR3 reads CASSRDGGGEQFF. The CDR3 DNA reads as TGTGCCAGCAGCCGGGACGGTGGAGGTGAGCAGTTCTTC.

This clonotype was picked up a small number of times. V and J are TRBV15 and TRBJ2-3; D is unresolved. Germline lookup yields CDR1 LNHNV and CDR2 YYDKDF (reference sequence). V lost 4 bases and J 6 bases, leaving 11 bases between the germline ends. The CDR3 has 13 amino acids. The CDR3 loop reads CATSNFPPDTQYF. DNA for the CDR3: TGTGCCACCAGCAATTTCCCGCCCGATACGCAGTATTTT.

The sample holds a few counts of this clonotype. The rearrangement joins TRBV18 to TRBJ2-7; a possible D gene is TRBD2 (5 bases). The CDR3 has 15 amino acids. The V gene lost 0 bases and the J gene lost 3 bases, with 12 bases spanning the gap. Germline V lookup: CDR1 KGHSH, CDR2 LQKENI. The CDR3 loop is CASSPPGREHYEQYF. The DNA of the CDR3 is TGTGCCAGCTCACCACCGGGGAGAGAACACTACGAGCAGTACTTC. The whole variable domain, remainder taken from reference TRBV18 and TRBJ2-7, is NAGVMQNPRHLVRRRGQEARLRCSPMKGHSHVYWYRQLPEEGLKFMVYLQKENIIDESGMPKERFSAEFPKEGPSILRIQQVVRGDSAAYFCASSPPGREHYEQYFGPGTRLTVT.

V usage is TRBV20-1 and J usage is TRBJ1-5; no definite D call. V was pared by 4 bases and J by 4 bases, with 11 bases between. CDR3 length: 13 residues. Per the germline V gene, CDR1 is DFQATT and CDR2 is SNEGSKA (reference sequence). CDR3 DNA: TGCAGTGCTAATCCTGGGAGGAATCAGCCCCAGCATTTT. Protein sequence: CSANPGRNQPQHF.

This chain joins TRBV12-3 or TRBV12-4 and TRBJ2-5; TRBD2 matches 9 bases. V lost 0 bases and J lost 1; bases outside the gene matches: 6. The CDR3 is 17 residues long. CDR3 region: CASSLARSSGAQETQYF. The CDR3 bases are TGTGCCAGCAGTTTAGCGAGGTCTAGCGGGGCCCAAGAGACCCAGTACTTC.

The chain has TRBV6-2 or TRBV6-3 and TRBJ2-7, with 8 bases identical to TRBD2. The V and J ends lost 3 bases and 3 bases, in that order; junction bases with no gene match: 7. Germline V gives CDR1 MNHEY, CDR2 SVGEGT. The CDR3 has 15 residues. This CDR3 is CASSYRSSGFYEQYF. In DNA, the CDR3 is TGTGCCAGCAGTTATCGGTCTAGCGGGTTCTACGAGCAGTACTTC.

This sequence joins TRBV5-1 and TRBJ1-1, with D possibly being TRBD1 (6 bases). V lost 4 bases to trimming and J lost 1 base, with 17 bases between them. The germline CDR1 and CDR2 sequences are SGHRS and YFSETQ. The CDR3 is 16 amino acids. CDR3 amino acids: CASSVGQTDGNTEAFF. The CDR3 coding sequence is TGCGCCAGCAGCGTAGGACAGACTGACGGGAACACTGAAGCTTTCTTT.

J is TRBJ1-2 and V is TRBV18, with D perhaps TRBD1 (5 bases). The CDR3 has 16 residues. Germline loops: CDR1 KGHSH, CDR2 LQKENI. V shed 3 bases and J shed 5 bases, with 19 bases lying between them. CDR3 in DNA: TGTGCCAGCTCACCTCAGGGACCGATAGATTTGTATGGCTACACCTTC. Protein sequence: CASSPQGPIDLYGYTF.

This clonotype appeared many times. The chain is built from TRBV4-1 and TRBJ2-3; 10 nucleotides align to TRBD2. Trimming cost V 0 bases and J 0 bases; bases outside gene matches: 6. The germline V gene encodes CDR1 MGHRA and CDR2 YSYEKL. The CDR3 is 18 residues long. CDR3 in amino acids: CASSQDGSGRPSTDTQYF. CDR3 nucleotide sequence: TGCGCCAGCAGCCAAGATGGTAGCGGGAGGCCCAGCACAGATACGCAGTATTTT.

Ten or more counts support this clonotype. The CDR3 here is CASSLYIVGSFPYEQYF. Written as DNA, the CDR3 is TGTGCCAGCAGTTTATATATAGTGGGCAGCTTCCCCTACGAGCAGTACTTC. This sequence joins TRBV28 and TRBJ2-7; no firm D call. The CDR3 has 17 residues. Germline V gene lookup returns CDR1 MDHEN and CDR2 SYDVKM. Deletions cut 1 base from V and 2 bases from J, with 18 bases between.

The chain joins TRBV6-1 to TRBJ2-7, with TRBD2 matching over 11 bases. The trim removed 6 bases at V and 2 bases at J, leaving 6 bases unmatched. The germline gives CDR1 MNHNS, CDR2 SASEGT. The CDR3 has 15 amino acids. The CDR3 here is CASRTGTSGTYEQYF. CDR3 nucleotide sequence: TGTGCCAGCAGGACCGGGACTAGCGGTACCTACGAGCAGTACTTC.

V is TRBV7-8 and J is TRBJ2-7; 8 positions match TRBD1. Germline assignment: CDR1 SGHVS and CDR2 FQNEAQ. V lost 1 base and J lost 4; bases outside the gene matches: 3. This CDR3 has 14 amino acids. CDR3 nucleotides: TGTGCCAGCAGCTTAGTCGGGACAGGTTACGAGCAGTACTTC. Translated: CASSLVGTGYEQYF.

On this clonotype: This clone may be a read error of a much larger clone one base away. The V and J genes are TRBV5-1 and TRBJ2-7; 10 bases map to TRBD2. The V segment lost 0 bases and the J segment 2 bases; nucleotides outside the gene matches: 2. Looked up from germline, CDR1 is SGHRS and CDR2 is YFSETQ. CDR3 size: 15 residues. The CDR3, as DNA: TGCGCCAGCAGCTTGGTAGGGACTAGCGCCTACGAGCAGTACTTC. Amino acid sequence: CASSLVGTSAYEQYF.

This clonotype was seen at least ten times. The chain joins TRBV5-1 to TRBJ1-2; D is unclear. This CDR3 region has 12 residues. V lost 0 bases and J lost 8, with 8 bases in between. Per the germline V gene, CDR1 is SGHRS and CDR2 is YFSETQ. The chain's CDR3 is CASSLGGSGYTF. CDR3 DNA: TGCGCCAGCAGCTTGGGCGGATCGGGCTACACCTTC.

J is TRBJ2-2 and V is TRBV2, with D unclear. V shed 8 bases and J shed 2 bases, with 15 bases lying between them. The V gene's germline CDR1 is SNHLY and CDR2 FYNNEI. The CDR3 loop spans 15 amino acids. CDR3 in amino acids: CASYSLAANTGELFF. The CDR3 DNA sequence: TGTGCCAGCTATAGCTTGGCAGCAAACACCGGGGAGCTGTTTTTT.

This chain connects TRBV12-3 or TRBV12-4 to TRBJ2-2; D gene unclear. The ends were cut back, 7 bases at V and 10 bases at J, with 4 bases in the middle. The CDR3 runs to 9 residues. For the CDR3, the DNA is TGTGCCAGCATATCGGAGCTGTTTTTT. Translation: CASISELFF.

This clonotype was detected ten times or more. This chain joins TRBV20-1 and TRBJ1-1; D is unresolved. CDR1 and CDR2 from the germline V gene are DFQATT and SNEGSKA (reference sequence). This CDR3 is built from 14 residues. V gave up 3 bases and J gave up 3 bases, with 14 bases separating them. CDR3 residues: CSASMRESYTEAFF. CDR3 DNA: TGCAGTGCTAGTATGCGGGAAAGTTACACTGAAGCTTTCTTT.

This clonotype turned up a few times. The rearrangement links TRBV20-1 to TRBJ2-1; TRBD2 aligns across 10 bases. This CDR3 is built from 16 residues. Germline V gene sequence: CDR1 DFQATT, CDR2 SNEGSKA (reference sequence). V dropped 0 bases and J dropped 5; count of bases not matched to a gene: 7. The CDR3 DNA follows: TGCAGTGCTAGAGATCCAGAGCGGGGGGGGAACAATGAGCAGTTCTTC. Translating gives CSARDPERGGNNEQFF.

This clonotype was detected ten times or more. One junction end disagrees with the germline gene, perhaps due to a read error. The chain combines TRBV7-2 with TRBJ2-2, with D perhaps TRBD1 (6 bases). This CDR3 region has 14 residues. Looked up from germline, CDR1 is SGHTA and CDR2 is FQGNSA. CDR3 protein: CASSLQGYTGELFF. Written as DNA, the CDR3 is TGCGCCAGCAGCTTGCAGGGGTACACCGGGGAGCTGTTTTTT.

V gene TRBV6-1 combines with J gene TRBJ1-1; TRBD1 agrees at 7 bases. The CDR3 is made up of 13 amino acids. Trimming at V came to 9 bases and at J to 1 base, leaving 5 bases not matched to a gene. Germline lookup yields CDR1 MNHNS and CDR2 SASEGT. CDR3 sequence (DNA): TGTGCCAGTCCGGGACAGAAGAACACTGAAGCTTTCTTT. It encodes CASPGQKNTEAFF.

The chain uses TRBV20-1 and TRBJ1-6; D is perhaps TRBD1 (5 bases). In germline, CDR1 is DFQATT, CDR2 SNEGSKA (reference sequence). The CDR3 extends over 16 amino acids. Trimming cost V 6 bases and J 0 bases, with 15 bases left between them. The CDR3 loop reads CSASQGYSSYNSPLHF. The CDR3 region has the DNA TGCAGTGCCTCCCAGGGCTACAGCTCCTATAATTCACCCCTCCACTTT.

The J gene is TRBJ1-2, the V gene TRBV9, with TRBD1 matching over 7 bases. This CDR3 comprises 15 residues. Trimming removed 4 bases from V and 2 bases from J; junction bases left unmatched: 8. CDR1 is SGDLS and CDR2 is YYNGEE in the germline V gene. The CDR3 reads CASSTAGTVNYGYTF. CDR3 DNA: TGTGCCAGCAGCACTGCCGGGACAGTCAACTATGGCTACACCTTC.

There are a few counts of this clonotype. DNA of the CDR3: TGCAGTGCTAGCCTCAACTCCTACGAGCAGTACTTC. Translated: CSASLNSYEQYF. This chain connects TRBV20-1 to TRBJ2-7; no definite D call. The V end was cut by 3 bases, the J end by 0 bases, with 6 bases between. This CDR3 is built from 12 residues. Germline values: CDR1 DFQATT, CDR2 SNEGSKA (reference sequence).

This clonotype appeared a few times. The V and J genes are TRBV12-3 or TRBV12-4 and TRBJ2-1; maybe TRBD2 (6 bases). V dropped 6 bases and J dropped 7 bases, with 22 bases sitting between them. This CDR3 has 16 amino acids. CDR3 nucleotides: TGTGCCAGCAGATCCTTGGGGGGAGGCTCCGAGAATGAGCAGTTCTTC. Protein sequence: CASRSLGGGSENEQFF.

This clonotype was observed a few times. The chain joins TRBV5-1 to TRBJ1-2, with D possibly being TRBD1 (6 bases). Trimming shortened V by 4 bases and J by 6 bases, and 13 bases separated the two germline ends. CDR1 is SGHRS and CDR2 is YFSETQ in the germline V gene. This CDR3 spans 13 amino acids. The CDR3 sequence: CASSPLGGNGYTF. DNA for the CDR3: TGCGCCAGCAGCCCATTAGGGGGGAATGGCTACACCTTC.

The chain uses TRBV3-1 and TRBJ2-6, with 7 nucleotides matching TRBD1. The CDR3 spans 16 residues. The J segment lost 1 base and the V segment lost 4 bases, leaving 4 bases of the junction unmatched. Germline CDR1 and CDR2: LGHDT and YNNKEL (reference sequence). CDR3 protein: CASSRLTGSGANVLTF. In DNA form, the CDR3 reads TGTGCCAGCAGCCGCCTGACAGGGTCTGGGGCCAACGTCCTGACTTTC.

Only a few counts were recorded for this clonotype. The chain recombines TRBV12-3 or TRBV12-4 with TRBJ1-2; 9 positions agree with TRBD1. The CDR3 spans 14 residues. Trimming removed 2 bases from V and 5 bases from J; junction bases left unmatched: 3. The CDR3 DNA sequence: TGTGCCAGCAGTTTAACAGGGGGCGCGTATGGCTACACCTTC. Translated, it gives CASSLTGGAYGYTF.

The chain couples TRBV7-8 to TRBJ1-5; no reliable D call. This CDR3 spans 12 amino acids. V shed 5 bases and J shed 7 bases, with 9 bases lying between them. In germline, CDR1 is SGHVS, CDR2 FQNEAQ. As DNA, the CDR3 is TGTGCCAGCAGCGCAGATATGCAGCCCCAGCATTTT. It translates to CASSADMQPQHF.

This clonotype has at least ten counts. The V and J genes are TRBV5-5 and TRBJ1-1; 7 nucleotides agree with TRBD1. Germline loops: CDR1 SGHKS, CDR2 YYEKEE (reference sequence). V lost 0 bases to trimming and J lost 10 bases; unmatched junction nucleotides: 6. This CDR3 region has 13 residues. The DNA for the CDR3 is TGTGCCAGCAGCTTGGGGGGACAGCATGGAGCTTTCTTT. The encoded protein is CASSLGGQHGAFF.